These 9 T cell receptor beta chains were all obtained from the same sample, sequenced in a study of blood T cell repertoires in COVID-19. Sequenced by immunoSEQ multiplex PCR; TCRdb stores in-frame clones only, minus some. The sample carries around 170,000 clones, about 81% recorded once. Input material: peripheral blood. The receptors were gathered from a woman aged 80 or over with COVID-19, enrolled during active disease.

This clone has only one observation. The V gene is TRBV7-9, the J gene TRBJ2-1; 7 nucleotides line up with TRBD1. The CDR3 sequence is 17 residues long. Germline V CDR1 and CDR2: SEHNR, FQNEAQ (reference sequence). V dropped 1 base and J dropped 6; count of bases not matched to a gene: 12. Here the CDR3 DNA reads TGTGCCAGCAGCTTAGGGACCGGGGACAGAAGATCCAATGAGCAGTTCTTC. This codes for CASSLGTGDRRSNEQFF.

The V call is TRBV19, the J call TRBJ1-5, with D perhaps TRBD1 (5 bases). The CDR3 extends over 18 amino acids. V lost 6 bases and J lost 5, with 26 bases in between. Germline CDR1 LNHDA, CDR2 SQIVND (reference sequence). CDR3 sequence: CASSPDWSGTPGDQPQHF. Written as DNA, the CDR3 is TGTGCCAGTAGCCCAGATTGGTCGGGGACCCCGGGAGATCAGCCCCAGCATTTT. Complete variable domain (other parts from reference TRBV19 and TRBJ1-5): DGGITQSPKYLFRKEGQNVTLSCEQNLNHDAMYWYRQDPGQGLRLIYYSQIVNDFQKGDIAEGYSVSREKKESFPLTVTSAQKNPTAFYLCASSPDWSGTPGDQPQHFGDGTRLSIL.

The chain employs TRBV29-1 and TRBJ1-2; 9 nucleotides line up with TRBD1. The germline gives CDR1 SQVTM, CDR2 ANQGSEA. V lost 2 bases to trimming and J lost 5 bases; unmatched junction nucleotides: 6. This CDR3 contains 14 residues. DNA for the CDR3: TGCAGCGTTGAATGGACAGGGGTTTTGTATGGCTACACCTTC. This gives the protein CSVEWTGVLYGYTF.

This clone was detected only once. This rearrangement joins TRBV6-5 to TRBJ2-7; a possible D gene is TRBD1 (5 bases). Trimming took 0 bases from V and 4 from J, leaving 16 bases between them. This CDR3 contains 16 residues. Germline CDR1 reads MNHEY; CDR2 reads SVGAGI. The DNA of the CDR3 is TGTGCCAGCAGTTACTCGACACCAGGGTTAGGTTACGAGCAGTACTTC. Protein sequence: CASSYSTPGLGYEQYF.

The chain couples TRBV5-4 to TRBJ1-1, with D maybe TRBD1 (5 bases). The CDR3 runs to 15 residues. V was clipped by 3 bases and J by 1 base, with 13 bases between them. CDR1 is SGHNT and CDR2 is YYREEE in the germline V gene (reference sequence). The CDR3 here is CASSSGVRKNTEAFF. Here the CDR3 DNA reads TGTGCCAGCAGCTCGGGGGTCAGGAAGAACACTGAAGCTTTCTTT.

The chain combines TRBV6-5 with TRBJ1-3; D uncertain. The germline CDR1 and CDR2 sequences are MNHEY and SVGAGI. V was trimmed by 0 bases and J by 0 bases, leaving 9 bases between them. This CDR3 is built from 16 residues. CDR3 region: CASSYSGSYSGNTIYF. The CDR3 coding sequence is TGTGCCAGCAGTTACTCGGGCAGCTACTCTGGAAACACCATATATTTT.

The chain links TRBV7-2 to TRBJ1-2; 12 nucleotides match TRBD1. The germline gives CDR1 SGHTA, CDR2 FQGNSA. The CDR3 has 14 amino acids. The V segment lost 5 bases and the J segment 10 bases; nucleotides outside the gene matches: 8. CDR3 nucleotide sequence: TGTGCCAGCAGCATCACCGGGACAGGGGGCTCCTACACCTTC. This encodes CASSITGTGGSYTF.

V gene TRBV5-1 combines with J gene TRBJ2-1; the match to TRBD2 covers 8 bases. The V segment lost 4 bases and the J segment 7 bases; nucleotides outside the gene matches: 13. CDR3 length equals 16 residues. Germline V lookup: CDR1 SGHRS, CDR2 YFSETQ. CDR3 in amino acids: CASSHLGAGVKNEQFF. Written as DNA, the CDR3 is TGCGCCAGCAGCCATCTCGGAGCGGGAGTAAAAAATGAGCAGTTCTTC.

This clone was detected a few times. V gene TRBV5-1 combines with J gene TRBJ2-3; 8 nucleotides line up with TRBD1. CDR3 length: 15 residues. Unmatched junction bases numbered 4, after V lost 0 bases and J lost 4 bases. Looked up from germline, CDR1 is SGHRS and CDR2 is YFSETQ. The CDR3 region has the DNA TGCGCCAGCAGCTTGGTAGGGACAGGACCAGATACGCAGTATTTT. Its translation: CASSLVGTGPDTQYF.